This T cell receptor (beta chain) was sequenced in a study of human T cells and chemical hapten exposure. Study-level results: Large CDR3 similarity clusters arose significantly more often from expanded TCRs than from controls.

To note about this clonotype: Its specificity is unknown.

TCRdb processed the RACE reads anew with MiXCR; each CDR3 protein has one entry. The sample contains around 360,000 distinct CDR3 sequences, just under 6.5% of which appear only once. V dropped 6 bases and J dropped 0; count of bases not matched to a gene: 9. Germline V gene data show CDR1 as SGHAT and CDR2 as FQNNGV. CDR3 length: 18 amino acids. Time point meaning: patch test 2, 6 weeks after DPC sensitization. As for treatment: therapeutic diphenylcyclopropenone sensitization with weekly scalp DPC. Sequenced material: whole blood, taken in connection with sensitization to the hapten diphenylcyclopropenone (DPC). This clonotype was sampled from a woman aged 18-29 years with alopecia areata. Some clones in this sample may be carry-over from other donors' samples. The chain carries TRBV11-2 and TRBJ2-6, with 9 bases aligning to TRBD1. The CDR3 coding sequence is TGTGCCAGCAGGATCCCGGGACAGGGCCGCTCTGGGGCCAACGTCCTGACTTTC. Its protein is CASRIPGQGRSGANVLTF.